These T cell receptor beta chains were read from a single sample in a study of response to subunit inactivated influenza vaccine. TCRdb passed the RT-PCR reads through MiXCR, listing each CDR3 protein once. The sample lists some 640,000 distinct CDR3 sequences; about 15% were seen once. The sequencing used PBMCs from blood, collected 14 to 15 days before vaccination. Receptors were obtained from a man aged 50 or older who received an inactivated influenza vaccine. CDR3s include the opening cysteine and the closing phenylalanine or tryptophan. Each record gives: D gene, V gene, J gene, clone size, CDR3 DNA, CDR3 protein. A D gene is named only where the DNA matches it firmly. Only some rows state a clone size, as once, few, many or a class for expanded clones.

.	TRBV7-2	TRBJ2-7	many	TGTGCCAGCAGCTTAGCGACAGGATCTTTTGGGGACGAGCAGTACTTC	CASSLATGSFGDEQYF
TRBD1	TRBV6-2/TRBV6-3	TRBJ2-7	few	TGTGCCAGCAGACGGACAGGGAGCGACGAGCAGTACTTC	CASRRTGSDEQYF
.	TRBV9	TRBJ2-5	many	TGTGCCAGCAGCGCCCCCCGGACAGACCCTGAAGAGACCCAGTACTTC	CASSAPRTDPEETQYF
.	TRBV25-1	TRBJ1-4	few	TGTGCCAGCAGTGAATATCACAGTCGTTTATTCGGGGATGAAAAACTGTTTTTT	CASSEYHSRLFGDEKLFF
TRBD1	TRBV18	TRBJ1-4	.	TGTGCCAGCTCACCTGGCACAGGGGGCGCGGAGATTGAAAAACTGTTTTTT	CASSPGTGGAEIEKLFF
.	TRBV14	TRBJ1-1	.	TGTGCCCGCAGCCTGACAGAGAACACTGAAGCTTTCTTT	CARSLTENTEAFF
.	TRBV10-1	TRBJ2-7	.	TGTGCCAGCAGTGGGTCGATCAGCTACGAGCAGTACTTC	CASSGSISYEQYF
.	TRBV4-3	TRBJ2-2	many	TGCGCCAGCAGCCAAGATTCGGCCGCGGGGAACACCGGGGAGCTGTTTTTT	CASSQDSAAGNTGELFF
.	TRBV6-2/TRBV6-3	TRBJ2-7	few	TGTGCCAGCAGTTACCCCCCGGGGAAGGGGTCCTACGAGCAGTACTTC	CASSYPPGKGSYEQYF
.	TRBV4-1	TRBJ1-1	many	TGCGCCAGCAGCCAAGGAATGGCTAGGCGGCTGAACACTGAAGCTTTCTTT	CASSQGMARRLNTEAFF
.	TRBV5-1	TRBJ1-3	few	TGCGCCAGCAGCGTCGGGACCCTTCGTGTGAGGAACACCATATATTTT	CASSVGTLRVRNTIYF
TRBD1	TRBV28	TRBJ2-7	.	TGTGCCAGCAGTTTGGTCACCGGGACAGGGGCATCCTCCTACGAGCAGTACTTC	CASSLVTGTGASSYEQYF
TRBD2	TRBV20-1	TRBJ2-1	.	TGCAGTGCTAGAGGTTGGCTAGCGGGAAATAGCGGTGAGCAGTTCTTC	CSARGWLAGNSGEQFF
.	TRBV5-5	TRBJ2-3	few	TGTGCCAGCACGCGGGACATAGACAGGTTAACGGATACGCAGTATTTT	CASTRDIDRLTDTQYF
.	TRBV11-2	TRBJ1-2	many	TGTGCCAGCAGCCCGGGCACAGTGAGGGGCTACACCTTC	CASSPGTVRGYTF
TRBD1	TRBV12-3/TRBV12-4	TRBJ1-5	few	TGTGCCAGCAGTGGACAGGAAACTCAGCCCCAGCATTTT	CASSGQETQPQHF
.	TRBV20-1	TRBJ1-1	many	TGCAGTGCTAGAGGAGGGTGGGACACTGAAGCTTTCTTT	CSARGGWDTEAFF
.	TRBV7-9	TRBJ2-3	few	TGTGCCAGCAGGGTATACACAGATACGCAGTATTTT	CASRVYTDTQYF
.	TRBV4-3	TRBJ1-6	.	TGCGCCAGCAGCCAAGATTGCGGGGGATCGGTGAATTCACCCCTCCACTTT	CASSQDCGGSVNSPLHF
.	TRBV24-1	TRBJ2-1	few	TGTGCCACCAGTGATTACCGTTACGTTAATGAGCAGTTCTTC	CATSDYRYVNEQFF
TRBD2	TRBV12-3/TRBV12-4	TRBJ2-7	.	TGTGCCAGCAGGATAGCGGGAGAGCAGTACTTC	CASRIAGEQYF